This TCR beta chain emerged from a study of shared clonotypes between healthy human individuals (TCRdb year 2020). Background for the entire study: The cohort comprised two women and a few men aged 18 to 49 years. For each donor, CD4 naive and CD4 memory were each run on three plates, CD8 naive on two plates, and CD8 memory on one plate. To estimate repertoire size and how much clonotypes are shared between individuals, the study performed deep sequencing of blood TCR repertoires from roughly five healthy adults. To increase sequencing depth and limit assay-specific biases, TCR repertoire library preparation and sequencing were carried out by different laboratories using diverse techniques. Each donor's leukapheresis produced roughly between roughly 0.85 and 9.5 billion PBMCs. What the work shows at the level of the full study, not this receptor alone: Incomplete sequencing was indicated by rarefaction of sorted-subset datasets, despite the large sequencing depth. Clonotypes shared by all four sorted-subset donors showed higher generation probabilities than non-shared clonotypes. When a handful of donors were compared, the shared fraction of clonotypes was about 5% for naive CD4, more than 3% for naive CD8, 2% to 2.5% for memory CD4, and less than 0.5% for memory CD8. Because the study included a small number of donors, the genetic and exposure-history diversity represented was limited. Based on pairwise subsampling, the degree of clonotype sharing among donors was expected to be affected by sequencing depth. Estimated clonotype richness was generally larger for naive than for memory subsets. Sampling was restricted to blood, and TCR repertoires in tissues likely differ from the TCR repertoires found in blood.

Using the deep immunoSEQ assay, TCR CDR3 regions were amplified from genomic DNA by multiplex PCR. For each cell subset, the extracted genomic DNA was distributed evenly across all wells of several immunoSEQ 96-well plates, and each plate served as one replicate. For sorted subsets, each replicate PCR was loaded with roughly 0.2 ug genomic DNA, equivalent to 32,000 or so T cell genomes. The purified libraries were quantified using a Qubit 3.0 fluorometer, sized with a Bioanalyzer 2100, and then quantified again using the KAPA Library Quantification kit. A separate single-read 150-cycle Illumina NextSeq 550 flow cell was used to sequence each immunoSEQ 96-well plate. Per the authors' processing: Because the immunoSEQ output included only junctional sequences and no quality scores, the filtering could not be the same as the filtering used for full-length reads. To assign V/J genes and CDR3, sequences were annotated against IMGT germline references using PyIR, a Python wrapper for IgBLAST v1.9. Reads were filtered out if the reads had weak V/J assignments (E-value above 1e-6), no CDR3, stop codons, out-of-frame junctions, or ambiguous translated residues. V3J clonotypes were defined as sequences sharing the same inferred V gene, J gene, and CDR3 amino acid sequence. The percentage overlap between two repertoires was calculated by dividing the number of shared unique clonotypes by the size of the smaller repertoire. Three approaches were used to assess repertoire richness: RTK rarefaction, the Chao1 estimator, and Recon v2.1 estimates of unobserved clonotypes. OLGA was used to compute generation probabilities for all TCRbeta clonotypes that the gDNA method yielded from four donors. TCRdb took over this immuneACCESS table, retaining in-frame rearrangements with V and J assigned. Such tables are incomplete; in checked studies, under half of the missing clones stem from an unresolved V gene, and the remainder is unexplained. V and J calls plus clone size are reproduced from that table; the DNA served to infer D and trimming. The sample contains some 2.3 million clones, about 92% of them found a single time. The ten largest clonotypes hold about 0.39% of the sample.

Healthy HIV-negative adults with no recently reported acute infections or vaccinations were included as donors. Every donor was a Caucasian adult residing in Nashville, Tennessee, USA. Magnetic negative selection was used to enrich CD4+ T cells, after which naive cells were positively selected on CD45RA and the negative fraction became the memory subset. Blood was collected by leukapheresis, and PBMCs were isolated by Ficoll-Histopaque density gradient centrifugation and then cryopreserved in liquid nitrogen vapor phase. Analytical flow cytometry was used to check the purity and quantity of each magnetically sorted T cell population. From each sorted fraction, genomic DNA was isolated and quantified by UV absorbance on a Nanodrop 2000c. Regarding this clone: It has no known antigen specificity. Base qualities were left out, and no much larger clone turns up one base away.

Counted from cysteine to phenylalanine, this CDR3 has 17 amino acids. Only the CDR3 DNA is retained, 51 bases long and in frame from the first base. CDR1 and CDR2, per the germline V gene (reference sequence), are LNHNV and YYDKDF. Trimming removed 2 bases from V and 7 bases from J, leaving 21 bases between the germline ends. The sequence links TRBV15 to TRBJ1-5; the D gene cannot be named for sure. The sequencing sample was made of naive CD4+ T cells from PBMCs. The cell subset or site label, as the study defines it: CD45RA+ positively selected. This receptor was taken from a young man in good health. Some clones in this sample may be carry-over from other donors' samples. For the CDR3, the sequence is CATSRTPSVRGQQPQHF. The base sequence is TGTGCCACCAGCAGAACCCCTTCGGTGCGAGGTCAACAGCCCCAGCATTTT.